These 7 T cell receptor beta chains share one sample of origin, sequenced in a study of blood T cell repertoires in COVID-19. The protocol was immunoSEQ multiplex PCR, while the TCRdb copy is restricted to in-frame clones and leaves out a portion. The sample has 110,000 to 150,000 clones, roughly 90% seen once. What was sequenced was PBMCs or T cells enriched from blood (not recorded which). These receptors came from a man aged 50-60 years who had recovered from COVID-19.

V is TRBV19 and J is TRBJ2-4, with a weak D call TRBD1 (5 bases). Germline V gene lookup returns CDR1 LNHDA and CDR2 SQIVND (reference sequence). V lost 6 bases and J lost 5, with 20 bases in between. The CDR3 covers 16 residues. CDR3: CASSRTRSRIQNIQYF. CDR3 coding DNA: TGTGCCAGTAGCCGGACACGCTCGAGGATACAAAACATTCAGTACTTC.

The CDR3 is CASSYGQGGNQPQHF. The CDR3 DNA reads as TGTGCCAGCAGTTACGGTCAGGGAGGGAATCAGCCCCAGCATTTT. The chain links TRBV6-5 to TRBJ1-5; the D gene is possibly TRBD1 (5 bases). This CDR3 has 15 amino acids. Germline V CDR1 and CDR2: MNHEY, SVGAGI. Trimming pared 2 bases from V and 4 bases from J, leaving 12 bases between.

This sequence joins TRBV10-3 and TRBJ2-5; 14 bases are shared with TRBD2. Germline V gene sequence: CDR1 ENHRY, CDR2 SYGVKD. This CDR3 is 18 amino acids long. J lost 3 bases, V lost 6 bases, and 12 bases had no gene match. The CDR3: CAIRAGTSGRFVEETQYF. The CDR3 nucleotides are TGTGCCATCAGGGCGGGGACTAGCGGGAGATTTGTAGAAGAGACCCAGTACTTC.

This chain uses TRBV9 with TRBJ1-4, with TRBD1 as a possible D gene (6 bases). The CDR3 runs 14 residues. Germline V gene sequence: CDR1 SGDLS, CDR2 YYNGEE. Trimming shortened V by 0 bases and J by 8 bases, and 11 bases separated the two germline ends. CDR3 coding DNA: TGTGCCAGCAGCGTAGAGGGACATGGGGAAAAACTGTTTTTT. This translates into CASSVEGHGEKLFF.

The chain has TRBV4-2 and TRBJ2-3; D gene ambiguous. Germline values: CDR1 LGHNA, CDR2 YNFKEQ. V gave up 0 bases and J gave up 1 base, with 11 bases separating them. The CDR3 is 16 residues long. CDR3 protein: CASSQDRSPGTDTQYF. In DNA, the CDR3 is TGTGCCAGCAGCCAAGATAGATCCCCGGGCACAGATACGCAGTATTTT.

The chain employs TRBV5-5 and TRBJ2-1; 10 positions match TRBD1. After removal of 1 base from V and 7 bases from J, the junction contained 8 bases not matched to a gene. The CDR3 extends over 16 amino acids. Germline lookup yields CDR1 SGHKS and CDR2 YYEKEE (reference sequence). The CDR3 sequence: CASSLFPGQGRNEQFF. CDR3 coding DNA: TGTGCCAGCAGCTTGTTCCCGGGACAGGGGCGGAATGAGCAGTTCTTC.

The J gene is TRBJ1-4, the V gene TRBV4-3; D uncertain. CDR1 and CDR2 from the germline V gene are LGHNA and YSLEER. V was clipped by 5 bases and J by 8 bases, with 12 bases between them. The CDR3 length is 13 residues. This CDR3 is CASSTPMREKLFF. Here the CDR3 DNA reads TGCGCCAGCAGCACACCCATGCGGGAAAAACTGTTTTTT.